This TCR beta chain is from a study of blood T cell repertoires in COVID-19 (dated by TCRdb to about 2020). The study in broad terms: Samples from collaborators originated in the United States, Italy and Spain and spanned both the acute and convalescent phases of COVID-19. The material from the prospective study consisted of cDNA or gDNA derived from T cells, B-cell-depleted T cells, or PBMCs. Subjects who had been exposed to COVID-19, were actively infected with it, or had recovered from it provided the deeply sampled blood TCRbeta repertoires that made up the dataset. The repertoires were released in a freely available public database intended as a resource for research on the immune response to SARS-CoV-2. The samples were drawn from two sources: the first 160 participants of the ongoing ImmuneRACE study, and 1,000 to 1,500 subjects contributed by 6 global collaborators. Nearly every sample came with metadata listing a de-identified subject ID, COVID-19 status, age in years and sex. Where HLA class I and class II types were available, the types were taken from metadata supplied by the sample provider, not from assay-based typing.

Trimming leaves V shorter by 4 bases and J shorter by 3 bases, with the junction holding 4 bases beyond the gene matches. For CDR1 and CDR2, the germline V gene (reference sequence) lists SGHKS and YYEKEE. From cysteine to phenylalanine, the CDR3 is 13 amino acids long. CDR3 DNA only is kept here, 39 bases in frame from base 1. In the prospective study, participants were roughly 18 to 95 years old, resided in fewer than 25 geographic areas of the United States, and were enrolled through a virtual design. In the prospective study, participants were assigned to cohorts based on the clinical history participants reported in a screening survey and a study questionnaire. Recovered participants in ImmuneRACE Cohort 3 were defined as having two consecutive negative NP/OP PCR tests, clearance from a healthcare professional, or resolution of symptoms. Mobile phlebotomists in the prospective study collected whole blood, serum and a nasopharyngeal or oropharyngeal swab from every participant. Prospective study participants could optionally give additional blood draws and questionnaires over a roughly two-month period. Before DNA extraction, prospective study blood samples were shipped either frozen or at room temperature.

TCRbeta CDR3 regions were amplified from genomic DNA by means of the immunoSEQ Assay, a bias-controlled multiplex PCR. The study's processing was this. The number of nucleated cells in each sample was estimated from the amplification of reference gene primers within the assay. To quantify the absolute abundance of each unique TCRbeta CDR3 rearrangement, sequence reads were collapsed and filtered. For each sample, productive Simpson clonality was calculated as the square root of Simpson's diversity index over productive rearrangements. Not all clones reach the TCRdb copy of this immuneACCESS table, which keeps in-frame sequences only. Checked studies attribute under half of the gap to unresolved V genes and leave the rest unexplained. V and J calls and clone size are copied from that table; D and trimming were computed from the DNA. The sample profile shows about 200,000 clones; around 87% of them were found once. Jointly, the top ten make up 2% to 2.5% of the sample.

What the study reported, not specific to this receptor: The amount of clinical and demographic metadata varied by source and participant and was provided uncurated.

A word on this clone: Its antigen has not been determined. Per-nucleotide qualities are absent, and no much larger clonotype sits a single base away. The sample contains more than one DNA sequence encoding this CDR3.

Sequencing was carried out using PBMCs or T cells enriched from blood (not recorded which). This clonotype was obtained from a woman aged 25-40 years who had recovered from COVID-19. The chain links TRBV5-5 with TRBJ2-7, with 7 bases aligning to TRBD2. At the DNA level, the sequence is TGTGCCAGCAGCCTCCCGGGGGGCTACGAGCAGTACTTC. This encodes CASSLPGGYEQYF.